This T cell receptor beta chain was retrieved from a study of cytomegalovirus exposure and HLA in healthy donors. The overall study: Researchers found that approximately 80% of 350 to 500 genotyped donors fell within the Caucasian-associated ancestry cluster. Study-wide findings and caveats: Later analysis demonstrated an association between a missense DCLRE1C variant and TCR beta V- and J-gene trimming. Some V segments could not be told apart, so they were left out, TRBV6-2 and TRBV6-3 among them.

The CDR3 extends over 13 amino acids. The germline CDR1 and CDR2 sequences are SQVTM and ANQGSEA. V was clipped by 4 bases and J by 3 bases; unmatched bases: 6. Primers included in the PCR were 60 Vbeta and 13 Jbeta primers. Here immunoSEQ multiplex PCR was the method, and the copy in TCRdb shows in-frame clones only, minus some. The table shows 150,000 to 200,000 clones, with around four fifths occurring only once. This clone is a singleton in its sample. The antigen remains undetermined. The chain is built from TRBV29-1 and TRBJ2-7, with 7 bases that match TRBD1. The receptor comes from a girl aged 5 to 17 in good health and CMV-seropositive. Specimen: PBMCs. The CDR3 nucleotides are TGCAGCGTTGGAGGGGGCGACCACTACGAGCAGTACTTC. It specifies CSVGGGDHYEQYF.